The 9 T cell receptor beta chains listed next were all sequenced from one sample in a study of spatial heterogeneity in lung cancer. From the 5' RACE reads, TCRdb called clonotypes with MiXCR, one entry per CDR3 protein. The sample contains approximately 30,000 distinct CDR3 sequences, about 10% of which appear only once. Regarding time point: blood at routine non-recurrence follow-up after resection. Source: PBMCs, taken at follow-up. The receptors were sampled from a female donor with early-stage non-small cell lung cancer.

There are a few counts of this clonotype. V usage is TRBV14 and J usage is TRBJ2-3; 11 bases match TRBD2. V dropped 2 bases and J dropped 3; count of bases not matched to a gene: 4. CDR3 size: 16 residues. The germline CDR1 and CDR2 sequences are SGHDN and FVKESK. CDR3 region: CASSQLAGGPTDTQYF. CDR3 nucleotide sequence: TGTGCCAGCAGCCAATTAGCGGGGGGGCCGACAGATACGCAGTATTTT.

Many counts were recorded for this clonotype. This chain connects TRBV5-1 to TRBJ1-6; D ambiguous. CDR1 SGHRS and CDR2 YFSETQ come from the germline V gene. The CDR3 is 15 amino acids. With 4 bases removed from V and 4 bases from J, the gap between germline ends came to 12 bases. The CDR3 sequence: CASSKAEGYNSPLHF. Here the CDR3 DNA reads TGCGCCAGCAGCAAGGCGGAGGGTTATAATTCACCCCTCCACTTT.

CDR3 nucleotides: TGTGCCAGCACTAGCGGGGCGTACAATGAGCAGTTCTTC. This codes for CASTSGAYNEQFF. V gene TRBV6-2 or TRBV6-3 combines with J gene TRBJ2-1; 9 bases are a match to TRBD2. V lost 7 bases to trimming and J lost 4 bases; unmatched junction nucleotides: 2. The CDR3 loop spans 13 amino acids. Germline CDR1 and CDR2: MNHEY and SVGEGT.

This clonotype occurred many times. The CDR3, as DNA: TGTGCCAGCAGCCCTAGATTGGGACCTAATTCACCCCTCCACTTT. Translated, it gives CASSPRLGPNSPLHF. The chain combines TRBV11-3 with TRBJ1-6; D may be TRBD1 (5 bases). The CDR3 has 15 residues. The V end was cut by 5 bases, the J end by 6 bases, with 14 bases between. The germline gives CDR1 SGHNT, CDR2 YENEEA.

This clonotype occurred a few times. The genes are TRBV11-3 and TRBJ1-1, with TRBD1 identical over 9 bases. The CDR3 length is 13 residues. Trimming took 1 base from V and 8 from J; bases not matched to a gene: 2. Germline assignment: CDR1 SGHNT and CDR2 YENEEA. In DNA, the CDR3 is TGTGCCAGCAGCTTAGCGGGACAGGGAGAAGCTTTCTTT. It specifies CASSLAGQGEAFF.

This rearrangement joins TRBV7-6 to TRBJ2-7, with D possibly being TRBD1 (5 bases). V shed 1 base and J shed 0 bases, with 10 bases lying between them. The CDR3 is 15 amino acids. Germline V gene lookup returns CDR1 SGHVS and CDR2 FNYEAQ. In DNA form, the CDR3 reads TGTGCCAGCAGCTTAGAGGCACAGGCCTCCTACGAGCAGTACTTC. Translating it yields CASSLEAQASYEQYF.

This sequence joins TRBV29-1 and TRBJ1-4; D not resolved. CDR3 length: 16 residues. Trimming left V 6 bases short and J 7 bases short, with 24 bases between. The V gene's germline CDR1 is SQVTM and CDR2 ANQGSEA. CDR3 in amino acids: CSVAGTDFPKIEKLFF. The CDR3 coding sequence is TGCAGCGTCGCCGGAACCGACTTCCCCAAGATTGAAAAACTGTTTTTT.

This clonotype was seen only a few times. V and J are TRBV6-5 and TRBJ2-5; D ambiguous. The V end lost 0 bases, the J end lost 1 base, and 12 bases lay between the germline ends. In germline, CDR1 is MNHEY, CDR2 SVGAGI. This CDR3 contains 16 residues. In DNA, the CDR3 is TGTGCCAGCAGTTACTCCCGAAGTGACCTCCAAGAGACCCAGTACTTC. Amino acids: CASSYSRSDLQETQYF.

This clonotype was detected many times. The gene calls are TRBV7-2 and TRBJ2-7; 11 nucleotides match TRBD1. CDR1 SGHTA and CDR2 FQGNSA come from the germline V gene. V trimming: 0 bases; J trimming: 2 bases; junction bases outside the gene matches: 6. The CDR3 sequence is 17 residues long. The CDR3: CASSLANPGQGAYEQYF. The CDR3 DNA is TGTGCCAGCAGCTTAGCAAACCCGGGACAGGGGGCCTACGAGCAGTACTTC.